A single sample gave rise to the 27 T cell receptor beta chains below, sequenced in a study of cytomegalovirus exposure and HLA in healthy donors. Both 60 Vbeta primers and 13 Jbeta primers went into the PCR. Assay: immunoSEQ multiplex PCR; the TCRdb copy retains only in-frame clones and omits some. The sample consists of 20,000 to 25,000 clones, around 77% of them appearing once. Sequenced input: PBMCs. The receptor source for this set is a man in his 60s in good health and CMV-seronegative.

The CDR3 DNA reads as TGTGCCAGCAGCCTCAGCGAAGGCGAGCAGTACTTC. Protein product: CASSLSEGEQYF. This sequence joins TRBV7-3 and TRBJ2-7; D is unclear. V lost 5 bases to trimming and J lost 6 bases, with 11 bases between them. The CDR3 loop spans 12 amino acids. Per the germline V gene, CDR1 is SGHTA and CDR2 is FQGTGA.

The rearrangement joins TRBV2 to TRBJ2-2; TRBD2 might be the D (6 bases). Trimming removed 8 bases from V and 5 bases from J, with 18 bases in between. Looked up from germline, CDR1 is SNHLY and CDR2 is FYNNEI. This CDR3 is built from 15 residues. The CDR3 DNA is TGTGCCAGCGAGGGGACTTCTCGGCCGACCGGGGAGCTGTTTTTT. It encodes CASEGTSRPTGELFF.

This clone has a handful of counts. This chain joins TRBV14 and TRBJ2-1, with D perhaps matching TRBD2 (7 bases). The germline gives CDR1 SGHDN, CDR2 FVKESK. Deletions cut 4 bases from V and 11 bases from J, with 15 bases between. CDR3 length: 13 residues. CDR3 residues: CASSLQGGGKQFF. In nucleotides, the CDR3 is TGTGCCAGCAGCCTTCAGGGAGGGGGAAAGCAGTTCTTC. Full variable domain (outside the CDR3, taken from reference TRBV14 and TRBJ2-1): EAGVTQFPSHSVIEKGQTVTLRCDPISGHDNLYWYRRVMGKEIKFLLHFVKESKQDESGMPNNRFLAERTGGTYSTLKVQPAELEDSGVYFCASSLQGGGKQFFGPGTRLTVL.

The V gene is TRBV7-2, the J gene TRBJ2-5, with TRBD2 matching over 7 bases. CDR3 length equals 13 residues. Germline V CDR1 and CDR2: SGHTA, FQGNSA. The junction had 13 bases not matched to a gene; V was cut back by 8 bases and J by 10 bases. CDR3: CASERTSGWDQYF. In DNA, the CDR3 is TGTGCCAGCGAGAGGACTAGTGGTTGGGACCAGTACTTC.

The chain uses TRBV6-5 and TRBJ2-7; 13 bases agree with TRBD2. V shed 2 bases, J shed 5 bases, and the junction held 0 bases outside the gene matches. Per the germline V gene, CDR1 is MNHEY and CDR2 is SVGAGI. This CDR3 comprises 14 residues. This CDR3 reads CASSYGTSGNEQYF. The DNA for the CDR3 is TGTGCCAGCAGTTACGGGACTAGCGGGAACGAGCAGTACTTC.

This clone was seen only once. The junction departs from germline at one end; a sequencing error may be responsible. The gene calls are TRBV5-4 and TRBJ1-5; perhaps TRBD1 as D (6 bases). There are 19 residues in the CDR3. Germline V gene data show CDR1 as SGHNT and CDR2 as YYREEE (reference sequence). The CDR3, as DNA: TGTACCAGCAGCTTTAGGCTAACAAGGACAGTCCAGAGCAATCAGCCCCAGCATTTT. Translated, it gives CTSSFRLTRTVQSNQPQHF.

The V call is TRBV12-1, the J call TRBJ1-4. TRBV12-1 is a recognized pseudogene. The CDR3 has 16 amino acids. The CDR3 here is CASSFALRLPRIRLFF. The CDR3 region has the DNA TGTGCCAGCAGCTTTGCCCTCCGACTCCCTCGTATTAGGCTGTTTTTT.

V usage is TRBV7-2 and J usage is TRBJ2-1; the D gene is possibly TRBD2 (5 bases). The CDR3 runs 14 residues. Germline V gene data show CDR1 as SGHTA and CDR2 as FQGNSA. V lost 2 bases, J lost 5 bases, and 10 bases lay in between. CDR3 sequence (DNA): TGTGCCAGCAGCTTAACCCGGGGTAACAATGAGCAGTTCTTC. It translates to CASSLTRGNNEQFF.

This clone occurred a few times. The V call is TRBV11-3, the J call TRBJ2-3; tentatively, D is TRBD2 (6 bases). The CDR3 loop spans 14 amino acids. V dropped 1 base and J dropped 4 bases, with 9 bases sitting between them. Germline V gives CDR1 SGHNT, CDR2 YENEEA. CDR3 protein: CASSLGTMADTQYF. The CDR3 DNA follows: TGTGCCAGCAGCTTAGGGACTATGGCAGATACGCAGTATTTT.

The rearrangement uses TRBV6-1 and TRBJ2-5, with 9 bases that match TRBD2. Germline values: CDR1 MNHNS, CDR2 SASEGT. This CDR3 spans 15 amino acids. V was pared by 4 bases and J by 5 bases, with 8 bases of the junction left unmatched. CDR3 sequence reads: CASSVGGGAGETQYF. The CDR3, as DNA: TGTGCCAGCAGTGTGGGCGGGGGGGCCGGTGAGACCCAGTACTTC.

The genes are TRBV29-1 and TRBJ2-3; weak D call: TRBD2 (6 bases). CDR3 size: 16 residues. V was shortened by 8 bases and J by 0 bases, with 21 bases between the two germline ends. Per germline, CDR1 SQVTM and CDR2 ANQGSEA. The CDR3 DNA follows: TGCAGCCTTGCCCCGGTCGCGGGATGGAGCACAGATACGCAGTATTTT. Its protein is CSLAPVAGWSTDTQYF.

CDR3 in amino acids: CASSEHQVLDSPLHF. CDR3 DNA sequence: TGTGCCAGCAGTGAACACCAGGTCCTTGATTCACCCCTCCACTTT. The chain carries TRBV6-1 and TRBJ1-6, with D unclear. Germline values: CDR1 MNHNS, CDR2 SASEGT. This CDR3 is 15 amino acids long. Trimming stripped 2 bases from V and 8 bases from J, with 13 bases between.

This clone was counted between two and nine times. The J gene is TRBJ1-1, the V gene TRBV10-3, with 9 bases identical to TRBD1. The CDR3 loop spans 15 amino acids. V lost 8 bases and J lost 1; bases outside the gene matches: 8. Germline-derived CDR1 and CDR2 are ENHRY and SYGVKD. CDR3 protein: CAIPITGGPNTEAFF. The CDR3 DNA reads TGTGCCATCCCCATTACAGGGGGCCCGAACACTGAAGCTTTCTTT.

The CDR3 region is CASSERTGYCEQYF. The CDR3 DNA follows: TGTGCCAGCAGTGAGCGAACAGGGTATTGCGAGCAGTACTTC. This sequence joins TRBV25-1 and TRBJ2-7; possible D gene TRBD1, 6 bases. CDR3 size: 14 residues. The V gene's germline CDR1 is MGHDK and CDR2 SYGVNS. The ends were cut back, 3 bases at V and 6 bases at J, with 15 bases in the middle.

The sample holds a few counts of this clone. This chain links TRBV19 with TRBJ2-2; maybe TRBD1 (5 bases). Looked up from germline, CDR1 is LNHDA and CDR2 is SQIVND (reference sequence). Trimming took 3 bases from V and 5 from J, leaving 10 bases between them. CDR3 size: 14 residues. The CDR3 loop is CASSIQGRTGELFF. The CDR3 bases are TGTGCCAGTAGTATCCAGGGAAGGACCGGGGAGCTGTTTTTT.

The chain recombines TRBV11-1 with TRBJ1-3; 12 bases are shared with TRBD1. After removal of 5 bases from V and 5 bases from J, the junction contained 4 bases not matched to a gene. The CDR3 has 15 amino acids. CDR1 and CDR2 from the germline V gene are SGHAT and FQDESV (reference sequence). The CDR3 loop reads CASSTRDRGRNTIYF. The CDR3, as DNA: TGTGCCAGCAGCACCCGGGACAGGGGGCGAAACACCATATATTTT.

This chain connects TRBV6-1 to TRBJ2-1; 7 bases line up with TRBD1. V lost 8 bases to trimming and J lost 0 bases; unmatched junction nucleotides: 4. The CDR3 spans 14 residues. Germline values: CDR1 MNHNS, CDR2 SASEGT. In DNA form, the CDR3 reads TGTGCCAGCGACCGGGACAGCTCCTACAATGAGCAGTTCTTC. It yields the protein CASDRDSSYNEQFF.

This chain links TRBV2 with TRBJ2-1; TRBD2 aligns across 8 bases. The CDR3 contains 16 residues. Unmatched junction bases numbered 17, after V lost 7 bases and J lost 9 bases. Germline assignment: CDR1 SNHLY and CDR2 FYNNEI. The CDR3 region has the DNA TGTGCCAGCACTACCCTCGACGGGGGGGCGATCGGTGAGCAGTTCTTC. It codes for CASTTLDGGAIGEQFF.

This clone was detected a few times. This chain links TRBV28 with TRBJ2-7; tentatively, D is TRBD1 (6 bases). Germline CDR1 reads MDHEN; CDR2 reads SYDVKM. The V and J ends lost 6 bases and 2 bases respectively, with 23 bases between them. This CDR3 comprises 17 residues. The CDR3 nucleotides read TGTGCCAGCAGCGCCAACGGATATGACAGGAAGCCCTACGAGCAGTACTTC. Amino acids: CASSANGYDRKPYEQYF.

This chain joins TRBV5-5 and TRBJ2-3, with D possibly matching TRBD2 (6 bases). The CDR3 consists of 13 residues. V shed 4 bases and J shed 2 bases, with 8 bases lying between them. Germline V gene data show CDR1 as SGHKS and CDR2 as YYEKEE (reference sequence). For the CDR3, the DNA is TGTGCCAGCAGCCTGCGGGACACAGATACGCAGTATTTT. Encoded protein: CASSLRDTDTQYF.

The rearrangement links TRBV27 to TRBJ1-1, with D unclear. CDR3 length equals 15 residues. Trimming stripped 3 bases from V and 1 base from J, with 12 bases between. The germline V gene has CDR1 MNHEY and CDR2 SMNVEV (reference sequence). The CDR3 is CASSFLPRENTEAFF. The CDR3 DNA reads TGTGCCAGCAGTTTCCTACCACGGGAGAACACTGAAGCTTTCTTT.

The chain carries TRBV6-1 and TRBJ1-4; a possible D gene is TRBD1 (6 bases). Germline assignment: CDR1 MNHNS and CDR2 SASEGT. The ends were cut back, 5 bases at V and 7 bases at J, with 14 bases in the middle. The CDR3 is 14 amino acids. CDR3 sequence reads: CASSNRVMTEKLFF. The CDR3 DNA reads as TGTGCCAGCAGTAACAGGGTAATGACTGAAAAACTGTTTTTT.

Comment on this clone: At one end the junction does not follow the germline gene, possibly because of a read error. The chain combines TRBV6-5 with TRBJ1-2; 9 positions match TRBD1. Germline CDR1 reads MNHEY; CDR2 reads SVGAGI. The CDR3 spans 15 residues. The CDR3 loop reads CPSSRPGQGTIGYTF. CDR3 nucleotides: TGTCCCAGCAGTCGCCCGGGACAGGGAACTATTGGCTACACCTTC.

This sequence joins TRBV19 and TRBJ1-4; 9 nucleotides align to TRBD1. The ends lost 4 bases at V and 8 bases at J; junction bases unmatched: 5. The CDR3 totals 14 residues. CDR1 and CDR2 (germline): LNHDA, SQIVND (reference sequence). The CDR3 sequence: CASSTQGADEKLFF. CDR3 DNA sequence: TGTGCCAGTAGTACACAGGGGGCGGACGAAAAACTGTTTTTT.

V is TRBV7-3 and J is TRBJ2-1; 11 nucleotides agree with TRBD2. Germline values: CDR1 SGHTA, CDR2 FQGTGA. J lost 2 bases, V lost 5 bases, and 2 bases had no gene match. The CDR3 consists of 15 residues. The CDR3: CASSPGLAAYNEQFF. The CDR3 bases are TGTGCCAGCAGCCCGGGACTAGCGGCCTACAATGAGCAGTTCTTC.

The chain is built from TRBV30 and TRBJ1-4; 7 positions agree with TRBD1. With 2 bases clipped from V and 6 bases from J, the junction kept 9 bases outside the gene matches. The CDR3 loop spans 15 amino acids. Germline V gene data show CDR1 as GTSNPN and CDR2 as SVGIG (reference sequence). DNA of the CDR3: TGTGCCTGGAGTTCTTACAGGGGAAGAGATGAAAAACTGTTTTTT. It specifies CAWSSYRGRDEKLFF.

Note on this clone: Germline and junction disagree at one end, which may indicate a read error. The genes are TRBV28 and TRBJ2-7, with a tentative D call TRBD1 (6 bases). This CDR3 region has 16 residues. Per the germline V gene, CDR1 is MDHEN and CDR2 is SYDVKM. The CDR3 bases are TGTGCCCGCAGCCCTCCTGATGGGACAAGCACAGGCGAGCAGTACTTC. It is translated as CARSPPDGTSTGEQYF. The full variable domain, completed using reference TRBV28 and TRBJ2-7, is DVKVTQSSRYLVKRTGEKVFLECVQDMDHENMFWYRQDPGLGLRLIYFSYDVKMKEKGDIPEGYSVSREKKERFSLILESASTNQTSMYLCARSPPDGTSTGEQYFGPGTRLTVT.